This passage covers 17 T cell receptor beta chains from one sample sequenced in a study of OX40 agonist ivuxolimab in advanced cancers. The table came from immunoSEQ multiplex PCR; TCRdb's copy has only in-frame clones and leaves some out. The sample comprises 75,000 to 100,000 clones, approximately 80% of which are singletons, and 5.5% rests with the top ten. The sequences come from CD4+ or CD8+ T cells sorted from blood, collected in a trial of the OX40 agonist ivuxolimab. The receptors stem from an adult with an advanced solid tumor such as melanoma, head and neck, liver or kidney cancer.

This clone was counted between two and nine times. The chain has TRBV7-9 and TRBJ1-2; D is unclear. Germline-derived CDR1 and CDR2 are SEHNR and FQNEAQ (reference sequence). The CDR3 runs 12 residues. Trimming cost V 1 base and J 12 bases, with 12 bases left between them. The CDR3 DNA sequence: TGTGCCAGCAGCTTAGAGGTTATTGGGCACACCTTC. It is translated as CASSLEVIGHTF.

This clone was seen a single time. J is TRBJ1-5 and V is TRBV6-6, with TRBD1 as a possible D gene (5 bases). V gave up 2 bases and J gave up 15 bases, with 11 bases separating them. Germline CDR1 is MNHNY and CDR2 is SVGAGI (reference sequence). The CDR3 sequence is 11 residues long. The CDR3 sequence: CASSYNDRMHF. The CDR3 region has the DNA TGTGCCAGCAGTTACAACGACAGAATGCATTTT.

The chain is built from TRBV2 and TRBJ1-5, with a possible D match to TRBD1 (5 bases). In germline, CDR1 is SNHLY, CDR2 FYNNEI. The CDR3 runs to 14 residues. With 1 base removed from V and 1 base from J, the gap between germline ends came to 5 bases. CDR3 sequence (DNA): TGTGCCAGCAGTGAAGGGACAAGCAATCAGCCCCAGCATTTT. Amino acid sequence: CASSEGTSNQPQHF.

For the CDR3, the DNA is TGTGCCAGCAGCCCCCCAGCGGGGGGGCATGGCGGGGAGCTGTTTTTT. Amino acids: CASSPPAGGHGGELFF. The chain has TRBV4-2 and TRBJ2-2; 10 bases match TRBD2. Germline loops: CDR1 LGHNA, CDR2 YNFKEQ. The V and J ends lost 4 bases and 7 bases, in that order; junction bases with no gene match: 9. The CDR3 is 16 amino acids.

This clone was counted a few times. The chain couples TRBV4-2 to TRBJ1-1, with D possibly TRBD1 on 5 matching bases. V lost 5 bases and J lost 8, with 9 bases in between. Germline V gives CDR1 LGHNA, CDR2 YNFKEQ. The CDR3 runs to 11 residues. In DNA, the CDR3 is TGTGCCAGCAGCACCCGGGGGGAAGCTTTCTTT. It specifies CASSTRGEAFF.

The chain carries TRBV23-1 and TRBJ2-2; D not certain. TRBV23-1 is an open reading frame, and its role is uncertain. V was pared by 0 bases and J by 7 bases, with 15 bases between. CDR3 length equals 16 residues. CDR3 loop: CASSQSSDGSGGELFF. The CDR3 nucleotides read TGCGCCAGCAGTCAATCGTCAGATGGAAGTGGCGGGGAGCTGTTTTTT.

The rearrangement uses TRBV7-3 and TRBJ2-3, with TRBD2 matching over 13 bases. The J segment lost 8 bases and the V segment lost 5 bases, leaving 4 bases of the junction unmatched. The length of the CDR3 is 14 residues. Germline V gives CDR1 SGHTA, CDR2 FQGTGA. CDR3 bases: TGTGCCAGCAGCACTGGACTAGCGGGGGCTACGCAGTATTTT. Protein sequence: CASSTGLAGATQYF.

The V and J genes are TRBV6-5 and TRBJ2-7; D tentatively reads TRBD1 or TRBD2 (5 bases each). This CDR3 is 15 amino acids long. Germline V gives CDR1 MNHEY, CDR2 SVGAGI. The V end was cut by 6 bases, the J end by 0 bases, with 15 bases between. The CDR3 sequence is CASSPQGSVSYEQYF. CDR3 nucleotide sequence: TGTGCCAGCAGCCCCCAGGGTAGCGTCTCCTACGAGCAGTACTTC.

The rearrangement links TRBV9 to TRBJ2-1; D may be TRBD1 (6 bases). V lost 0 bases and J lost 2, with 12 bases in between. Germline values: CDR1 SGDLS, CDR2 YYNGEE. The CDR3 runs 16 residues. The CDR3 coding sequence is TGTGCCAGCAGCGTAGTGACAGGAGCAGCCTACAATGAGCAGTTCTTC. Residues: CASSVVTGAAYNEQFF.

The count of this clone is one. This chain uses TRBV18 with TRBJ1-2, with D perhaps TRBD1 (5 bases). V lost 3 bases, J lost 4 bases, and 12 bases lay in between. CDR1 and CDR2 from the germline V gene are KGHSH and LQKENI. This CDR3 has 14 residues. The CDR3 loop is CASSPGQVTYGYTF. The CDR3 DNA follows: TGTGCCAGCTCACCGGGGCAAGTCACCTATGGCTACACCTTC.

The genes are TRBV7-9 and TRBJ1-2; unclear D gene. The V gene lost 4 bases and the J gene lost 1 base, with 10 bases spanning the gap. This CDR3 contains 14 residues. Germline V gene data show CDR1 as SEHNR and CDR2 as FQNEAQ (reference sequence). CDR3 amino acids: CASSSGLLNYGYTF. For the CDR3, the DNA is TGTGCCAGCAGCTCCGGACTCCTTAACTATGGCTACACCTTC.

The rearrangement uses TRBV11-1 and TRBJ2-7; 13 positions match TRBD2. The CDR3 is 18 residues long. Germline trimming cut 5 bases from V and 2 bases from J; bases unmatched to any gene: 12. Germline CDR1 is SGHAT and CDR2 is FQDESV (reference sequence). CDR3 protein: CASSVTNTGLAGTYEQYF. The CDR3, as DNA: TGTGCCAGCAGCGTTACCAACACGGGACTAGCGGGAACCTACGAGCAGTACTTC.

The genes are TRBV30 and TRBJ2-3; no firm D call. The germline V gene encodes CDR1 GTSNPN and CDR2 SVGIG (reference sequence). Trimming took off 0 bases at V and 2 bases at J, with 6 bases between the two ends. The CDR3 sequence is 13 residues long. This CDR3 reads CAWSVAATDTQYF. In DNA form, the CDR3 reads TGTGCCTGGAGTGTAGCAGCCACAGATACGCAGTATTTT.

The chain links TRBV5-1 to TRBJ2-1; either TRBD1 or TRBD2 may fit D (6 bases each). The CDR3 runs to 13 residues. The V and J ends lost 4 bases and 8 bases respectively, with 13 bases between them. Germline V gene data show CDR1 as SGHRS and CDR2 as YFSETQ. This chain's CDR3 is CASSRTGADEQFF. Written as DNA, the CDR3 is TGCGCCAGCAGCCGAACGGGGGCCGATGAGCAGTTCTTC.

The chain joins TRBV9 to TRBJ1-1; D remains unclear. The V gene's germline CDR1 is SGDLS and CDR2 YYNGEE. V shed 4 bases and J shed 5 bases, with 15 bases lying between them. The CDR3 covers 14 residues. The CDR3 loop is CASSPTAGRTEAFF. DNA of the CDR3: TGTGCCAGCAGCCCCACAGCCGGGAGGACTGAAGCTTTCTTT.

V and J are TRBV21-1 and TRBJ1-1; TRBD1, as called in the table, went unchecked against the DNA. TRBV21-1 is marked as a pseudogene. This CDR3 has 15 residues. CDR3 coding DNA: TGTGCCAGCAGCAAAGATTCCGACAGGCCAAGGGAAGCTTTCTTT. It translates to CASSKDSDRPREAFF.

This chain joins TRBV4-3 and TRBJ2-7; TRBD1 is a possible D gene (5 bases). Germline V gives CDR1 LGHNA, CDR2 YSLEER. CDR3 size: 15 residues. V lost 3 bases and J lost 2, with 14 bases in between. CDR3 loop: CASSQWSAGPYEQYF. CDR3 nucleotides: TGCGCCAGCAGCCAGTGGTCCGCAGGGCCCTACGAGCAGTACTTC.